These T cell receptor beta chains were read from a single sample in a study of OX40 agonist ivuxolimab in advanced cancers. Produced via immunoSEQ multiplex PCR; TCRdb's table is partial and in-frame only. The sample contains fewer than 100,000 clones, about 80% of which appear only once. Sequenced material: CD4+ or CD8+ T cells sorted from blood, taken in a trial of the OX40 agonist ivuxolimab. The receptors were gathered from an adult with an advanced solid tumor such as melanoma, head and neck, liver or kidney cancer. CDR3s include the opening cysteine and the closing phenylalanine or tryptophan. A D gene is named only where the DNA matches it firmly. Clone size appears in some rows only: once, few, many, or a class for an expanded clone.

d_gene,abundance,j_gene,len,v_gene,CDR3nt,CDR3aa
.,.,TRBJ2-7,14,TRBV18,TGTGCCAGCTCACCAAGGGGCCGAGAATACGAGCAGTACTTC,CASSPRGREYEQYF
.,.,TRBJ2-5,13,TRBV29-1,TGCAGCGTTTTATCCGGGATGACGGAGACCCAGTACTTC,CSVLSGMTETQYF
TRBD2,few,TRBJ2-1,14,TRBV19,TGTGCCACACTAGCGGGAGGTTCCTACAATGAGCAGTTCTTC,CATLAGGSYNEQFF
TRBD2,.,TRBJ2-1,15,TRBV30,TGTGCCTGGAGTAGGATGGCGGGAGGGATGAATGAGCAGTTCTTC,CAWSRMAGGMNEQFF
TRBD1,.,TRBJ2-3,15,TRBV11-3,TGTGCCAGCAGCGCCGGGACAGTAAGAACAGATACGCAGTATTTT,CASSAGTVRTDTQYF
TRBD1,.,TRBJ1-1,16,TRBV28,TGTGCCAGCAGTAGTTCGGGGACAGGCGTGAACACTGAAGCTTTCTTT,CASSSSGTGVNTEAFF
TRBD1,.,TRBJ2-7,15,TRBV28,TGTGCCAGCAGCCACGACAGGGGGAGCTCCTACGAGCAGTACTTC,CASSHDRGSSYEQYF
TRBD1,.,TRBJ2-1,13,TRBV4-2,TGTGCCAGCAGCCGAAACAGGGGGGATGAGCAGTTCTTC,CASSRNRGDEQFF
.,.,TRBJ1-6,13,TRBV5-6,TGTGCCAGCAGCTTGGACCGGAGCTCACCCCTCCACTTT,CASSLDRSSPLHF
TRBD1,.,TRBJ2-5,13,TRBV19,TGTGCCAGTAGTCGAGGGGGCAGGGAGACCCAGTACTTC,CASSRGGRETQYF
TRBD1,.,TRBJ1-6,16,TRBV7-9,TGTGCCAGCAGCCCTACAAGACAGGGGGTAAATTCACCCCTCCACTTT,CASSPTRQGVNSPLHF
TRBD1,.,TRBJ1-1,12,TRBV19,TGCGGGACAGGTGGACCGAGGGCTGAAGCTTTCTTT,CGTGGPRAEAFF
.,.,TRBJ1-1,14,TRBV25-1,TGTGCCAGCAGGGGGAGGACAGTGAACACTGAAGCTTTCTTT,CASRGRTVNTEAFF
.,.,TRBJ2-1,14,TRBV5-4,TGTGCCAGCAGCTTGGACGCATTTAGGTATGAGCAGTTCTTC,CASSLDAFRYEQFF
TRBD1,.,TRBJ1-4,14,TRBV5-1,TGCGCCAGCAGCCACTCAGGGGGCGATGAAAAACTGTTTTTT,CASSHSGGDEKLFF
.,few,TRBJ2-5,13,TRBV14,TGTGCCAGCAGCCCTCTCTACAGCTTAACCCAGTACTTC,CASSPLYSLTQYF